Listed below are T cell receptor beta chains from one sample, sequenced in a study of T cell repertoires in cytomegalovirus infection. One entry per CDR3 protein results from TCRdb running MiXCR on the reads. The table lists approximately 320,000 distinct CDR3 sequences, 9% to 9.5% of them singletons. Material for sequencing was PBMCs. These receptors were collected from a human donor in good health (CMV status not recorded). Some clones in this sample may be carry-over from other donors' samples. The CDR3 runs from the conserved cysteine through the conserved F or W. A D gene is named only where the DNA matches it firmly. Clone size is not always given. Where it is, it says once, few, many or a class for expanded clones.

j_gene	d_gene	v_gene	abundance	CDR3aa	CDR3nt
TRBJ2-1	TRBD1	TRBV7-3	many	CASSQGQGVYNEQFF	TGTGCCAGCAGCCAGGGACAGGGAGTCTACAATGAGCAGTTCTTC
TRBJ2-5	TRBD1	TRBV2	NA	CASSDTGGPKTQYF	TGTGCCAGCAGTGACACAGGGGGACCGAAGACCCAGTACTTC
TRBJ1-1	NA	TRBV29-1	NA	CSVDGGAVGTEAFF	TGCAGCGTTGACGGGGGGGCGGTGGGGACTGAAGCTTTCTTT
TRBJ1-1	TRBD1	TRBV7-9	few	CASSPRDRVTEAFF	TGTGCCAGCAGCCCCCGGGACAGGGTGACTGAAGCTTTCTTT
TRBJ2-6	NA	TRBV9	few	CASSADWSSGANVLTF	TGTGCCAGCAGCGCCGACTGGAGCTCTGGGGCCAACGTCCTGACTTTC
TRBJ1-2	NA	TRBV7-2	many	CASSLVPVGIANYGYTF	TGTGCCAGCAGCTTAGTTCCTGTGGGAATAGCTAACTATGGCTACACCTTC
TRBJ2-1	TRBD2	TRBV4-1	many	CASSQLFLTSGYNEQFF	TGCGCCAGCAGCCAACTCTTTCTGACTAGCGGGTACAATGAGCAGTTCTTC
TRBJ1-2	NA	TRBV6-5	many	CASTTSGEGYTF	TGTGCCAGCACCACCTCGGGGGAGGGCTACACCTTC
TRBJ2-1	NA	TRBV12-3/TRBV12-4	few	CASKIWGFDEQFF	TGTGCCAGCAAGATATGGGGTTTCGATGAGCAGTTCTTC
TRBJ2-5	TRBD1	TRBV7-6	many	CASSFGTGLQETQYF	TGTGCCAGCAGCTTCGGGACAGGCCTTCAAGAGACCCAGTACTTC
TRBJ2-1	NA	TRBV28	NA	CASIEAAGNEQFF	TGTGCCAGCATTGAGGCAGCTGGCAATGAGCAGTTCTTC
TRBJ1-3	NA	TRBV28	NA	CASSGTGNGNTIYF	TGTGCCAGCAGTGGAACAGGGAATGGAAACACCATATATTTT
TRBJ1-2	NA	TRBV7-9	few	CASSQRLRDLGDGYTF	TGTGCCAGCAGCCAAAGACTCCGGGACTTGGGAGATGGCTACACCTTC
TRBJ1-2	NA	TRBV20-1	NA	CSARKRVDGYTF	TGCAGTGCTAGGAAAAGGGTGGATGGCTACACCTTC
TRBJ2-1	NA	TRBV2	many	CASSYRGGLGEQFF	TGTGCCAGCAGTTACAGAGGGGGGTTAGGTGAGCAGTTCTTC
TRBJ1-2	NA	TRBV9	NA	CASSALEMASDDGYTF	TGTGCCAGCAGCGCTCTAGAAATGGCGTCCGACGATGGCTACACCTTC
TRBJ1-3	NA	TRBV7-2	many	CASSLGVSGFGNTIYF	TGTGCCAGCAGCTTAGGGGTGTCAGGATTCGGAAACACCATATATTTT
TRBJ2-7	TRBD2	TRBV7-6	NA	CASSLGEGQRQYF	TGTGCCAGCAGCTTAGGGGAGGGGCAGCGGCAGTACTTC
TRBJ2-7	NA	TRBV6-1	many	CASSWQPGDYEQYF	TGTGCCAGCAGTTGGCAACCCGGGGACTACGAGCAGTACTTC
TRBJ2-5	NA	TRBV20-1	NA	CSARDLRTLQETQYF	TGCAGTGCTAGAGATTTAAGGACTCTCCAAGAGACCCAGTACTTC
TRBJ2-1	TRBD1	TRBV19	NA	CASSDRATYNEQFF	TGTGCCAGTAGCGACAGGGCGACCTACAATGAGCAGTTCTTC
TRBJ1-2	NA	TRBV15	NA	CATSRDISPSNYGYTF	TGTGCCACCAGCAGAGATATAAGTCCCTCGAACTATGGCTACACCTTC